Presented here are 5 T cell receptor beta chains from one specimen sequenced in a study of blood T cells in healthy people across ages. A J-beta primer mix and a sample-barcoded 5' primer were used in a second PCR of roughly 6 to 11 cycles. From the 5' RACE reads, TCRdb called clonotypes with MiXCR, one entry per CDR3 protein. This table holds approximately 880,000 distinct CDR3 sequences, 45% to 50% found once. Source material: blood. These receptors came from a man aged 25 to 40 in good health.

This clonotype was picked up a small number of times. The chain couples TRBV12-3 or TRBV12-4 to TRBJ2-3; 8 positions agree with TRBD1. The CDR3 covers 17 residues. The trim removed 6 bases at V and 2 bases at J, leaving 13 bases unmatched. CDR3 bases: TGTGCCAGCAGACATAACGGACAGGGACGGTTCACAGATACGCAGTATTTT. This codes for CASRHNGQGRFTDTQYF.

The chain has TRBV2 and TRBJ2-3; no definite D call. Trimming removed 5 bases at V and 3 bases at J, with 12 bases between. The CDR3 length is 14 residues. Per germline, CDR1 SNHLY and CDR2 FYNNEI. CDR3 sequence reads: CASSLDWLTDTQYF. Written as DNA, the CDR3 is TGTGCCAGCAGTCTAGACTGGCTAACAGATACGCAGTATTTT. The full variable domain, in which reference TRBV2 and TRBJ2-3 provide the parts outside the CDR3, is EPEVTQTPSHQVTQMGQEVILRCVPISNHLYFYWYRQILGQKVEFLVSFYNNEISEKSEIFDDQFSVERPDGSNFTLKIRSTKLEDSAMYFCASSLDWLTDTQYFGPGTRLTVL.

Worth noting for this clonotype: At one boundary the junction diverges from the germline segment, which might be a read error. The CDR3 bases are TGTGCCAGCAGCGTAGCCGGGACAATTGAAGCTTTCTTT. It yields the protein CASSVAGTIEAFF. The chain recombines TRBV7-9 with TRBJ1-1; maybe TRBD1 (6 bases). This CDR3 comprises 13 residues. Germline V CDR1 and CDR2: SEHNR, FQNEAQ (reference sequence).

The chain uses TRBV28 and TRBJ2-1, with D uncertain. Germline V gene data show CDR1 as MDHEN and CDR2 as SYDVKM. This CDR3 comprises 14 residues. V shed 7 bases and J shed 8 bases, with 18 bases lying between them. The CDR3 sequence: CASNRGSNMYEQFF. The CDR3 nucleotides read TGTGCCAGCAACCGAGGCTCTAATATGTATGAGCAGTTCTTC.

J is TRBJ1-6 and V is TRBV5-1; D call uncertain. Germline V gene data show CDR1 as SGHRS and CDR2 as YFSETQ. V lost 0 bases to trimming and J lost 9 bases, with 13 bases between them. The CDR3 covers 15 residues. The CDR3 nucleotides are TGCGCCAGCAGCTTGGCCCGAGGTGAGAGTTCACCCCTCCACTTT. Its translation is CASSLARGESSPLHF.